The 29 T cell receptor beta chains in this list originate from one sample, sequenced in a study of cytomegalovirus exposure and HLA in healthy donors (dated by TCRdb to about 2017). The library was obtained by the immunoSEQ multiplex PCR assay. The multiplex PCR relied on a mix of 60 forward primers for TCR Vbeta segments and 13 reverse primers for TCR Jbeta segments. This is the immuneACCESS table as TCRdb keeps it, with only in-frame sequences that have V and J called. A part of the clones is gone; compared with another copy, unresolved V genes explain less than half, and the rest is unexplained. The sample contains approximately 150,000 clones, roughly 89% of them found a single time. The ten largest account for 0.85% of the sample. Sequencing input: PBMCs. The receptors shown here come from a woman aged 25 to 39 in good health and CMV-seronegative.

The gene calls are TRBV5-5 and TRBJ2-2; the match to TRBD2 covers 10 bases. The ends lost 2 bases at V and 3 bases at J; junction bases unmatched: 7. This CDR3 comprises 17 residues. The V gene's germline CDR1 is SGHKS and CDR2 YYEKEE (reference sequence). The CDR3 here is CASSFTPSGSYTGELFF. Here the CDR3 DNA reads TGTGCCAGCAGCTTCACCCCTAGCGGGAGTTACACCGGGGAGCTGTTTTTT.

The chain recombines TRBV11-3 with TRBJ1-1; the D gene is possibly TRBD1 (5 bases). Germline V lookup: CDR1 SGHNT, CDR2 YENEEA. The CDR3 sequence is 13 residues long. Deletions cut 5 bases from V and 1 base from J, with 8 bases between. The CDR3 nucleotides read TGTGCCAGCAGCCCCGGACAGAACACTGAAGCTTTCTTT. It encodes CASSPGQNTEAFF.

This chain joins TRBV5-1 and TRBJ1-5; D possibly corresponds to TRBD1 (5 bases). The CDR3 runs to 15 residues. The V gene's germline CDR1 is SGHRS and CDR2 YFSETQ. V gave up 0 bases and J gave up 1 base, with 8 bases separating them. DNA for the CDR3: TGCGCCAGCAGCTTGGTGGCAGGGAGCAATCAGCCCCAGCATTTT. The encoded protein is CASSLVAGSNQPQHF.

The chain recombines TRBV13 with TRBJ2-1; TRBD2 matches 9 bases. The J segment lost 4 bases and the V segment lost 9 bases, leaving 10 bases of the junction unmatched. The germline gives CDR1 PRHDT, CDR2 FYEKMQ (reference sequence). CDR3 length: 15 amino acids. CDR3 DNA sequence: TGTGCCAGTTCCATTCGACTAGCGGTATACAATGAGCAGTTCTTC. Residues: CASSIRLAVYNEQFF.

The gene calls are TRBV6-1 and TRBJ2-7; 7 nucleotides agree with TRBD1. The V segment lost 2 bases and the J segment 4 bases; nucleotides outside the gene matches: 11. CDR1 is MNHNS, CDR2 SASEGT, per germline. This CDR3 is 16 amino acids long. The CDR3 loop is CASSEWPGQTIYEQYF. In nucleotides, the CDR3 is TGTGCCAGCAGTGAATGGCCGGGACAGACGATATACGAGCAGTACTTC.

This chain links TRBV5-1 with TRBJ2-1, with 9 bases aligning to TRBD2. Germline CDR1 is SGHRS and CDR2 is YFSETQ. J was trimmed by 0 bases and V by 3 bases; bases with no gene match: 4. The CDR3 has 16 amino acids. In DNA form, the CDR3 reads TGCGCCAGCAGCTACCTGACTAGCGGCTCCTACAATGAGCAGTTCTTC. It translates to CASSYLTSGSYNEQFF.

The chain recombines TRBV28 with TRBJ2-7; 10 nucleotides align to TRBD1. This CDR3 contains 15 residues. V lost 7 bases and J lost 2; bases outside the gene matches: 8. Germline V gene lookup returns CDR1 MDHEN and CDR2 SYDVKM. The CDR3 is CASKNPGTGAYEQYF. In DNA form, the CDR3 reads TGTGCCAGCAAAAACCCCGGGACAGGGGCCTACGAGCAGTACTTC.

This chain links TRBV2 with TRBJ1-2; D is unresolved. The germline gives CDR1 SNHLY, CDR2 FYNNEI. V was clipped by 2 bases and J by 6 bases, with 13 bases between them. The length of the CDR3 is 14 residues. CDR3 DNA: TGTGCCAGCAGTGAAACCCCGGGAACGAATGGCTACACCTTC. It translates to CASSETPGTNGYTF.

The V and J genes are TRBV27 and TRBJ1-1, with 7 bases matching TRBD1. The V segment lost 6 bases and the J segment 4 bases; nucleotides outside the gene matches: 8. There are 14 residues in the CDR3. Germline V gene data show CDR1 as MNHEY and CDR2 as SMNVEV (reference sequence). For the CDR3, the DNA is TGTGCCAGCAGAACAAACAGGGGAGTCACTGAAGCTTTCTTT. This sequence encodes CASRTNRGVTEAFF.

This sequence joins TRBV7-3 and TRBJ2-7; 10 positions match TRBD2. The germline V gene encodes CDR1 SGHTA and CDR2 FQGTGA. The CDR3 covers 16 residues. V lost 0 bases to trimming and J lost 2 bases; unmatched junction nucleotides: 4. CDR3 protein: CASSLTSGRETYEQYF. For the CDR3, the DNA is TGTGCCAGCAGCTTAACCAGCGGGAGGGAGACCTACGAGCAGTACTTC.

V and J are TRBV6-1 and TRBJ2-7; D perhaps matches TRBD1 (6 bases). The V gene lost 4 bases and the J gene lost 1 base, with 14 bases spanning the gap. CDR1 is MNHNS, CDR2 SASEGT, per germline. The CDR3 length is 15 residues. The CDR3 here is CASSGLGGTSYEQYF. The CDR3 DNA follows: TGTGCCAGCAGTGGCCTAGGGGGAACTTCCTACGAGCAGTACTTC.

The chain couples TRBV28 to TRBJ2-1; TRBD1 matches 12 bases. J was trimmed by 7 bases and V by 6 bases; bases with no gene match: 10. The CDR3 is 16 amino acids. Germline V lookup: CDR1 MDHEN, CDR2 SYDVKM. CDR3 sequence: CASRVPGQGASNEQFF. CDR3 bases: TGTGCCAGCAGGGTCCCGGGACAGGGGGCGAGTAATGAGCAGTTCTTC.

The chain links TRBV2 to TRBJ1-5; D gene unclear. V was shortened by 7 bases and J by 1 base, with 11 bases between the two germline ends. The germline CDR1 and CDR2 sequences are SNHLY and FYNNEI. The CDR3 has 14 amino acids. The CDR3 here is CASNLWQSNQPQHF. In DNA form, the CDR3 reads TGTGCCAGCAACCTCTGGCAGAGCAATCAGCCCCAGCATTTT.

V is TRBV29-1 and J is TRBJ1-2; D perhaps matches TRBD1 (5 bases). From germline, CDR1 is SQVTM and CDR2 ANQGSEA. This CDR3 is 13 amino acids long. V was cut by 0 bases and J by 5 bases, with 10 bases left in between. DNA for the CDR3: TGCAGCGTTGAAGATTGGGGCAGGTATGGCTACACCTTC. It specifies CSVEDWGRYGYTF.

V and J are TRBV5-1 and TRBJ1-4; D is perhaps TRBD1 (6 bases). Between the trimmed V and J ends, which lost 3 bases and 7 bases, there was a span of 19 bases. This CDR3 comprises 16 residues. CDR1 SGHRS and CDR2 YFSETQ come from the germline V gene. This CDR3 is CASSSNPAGAREKLFF. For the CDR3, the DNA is TGCGCCAGCAGCTCCAATCCGGCGGGGGCTCGTGAAAAACTGTTTTTT.

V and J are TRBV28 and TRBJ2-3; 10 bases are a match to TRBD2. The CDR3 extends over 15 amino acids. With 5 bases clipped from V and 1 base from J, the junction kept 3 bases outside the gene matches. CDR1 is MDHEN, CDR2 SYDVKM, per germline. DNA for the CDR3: TGTGCCAGCAGTGCCGGGACTAGCGGCACAGATACGCAGTATTTT. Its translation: CASSAGTSGTDTQYF.

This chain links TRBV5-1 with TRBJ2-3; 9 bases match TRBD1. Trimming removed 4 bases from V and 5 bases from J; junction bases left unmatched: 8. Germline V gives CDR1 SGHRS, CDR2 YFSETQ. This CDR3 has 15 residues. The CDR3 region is CASSAGQGGRDTQYF. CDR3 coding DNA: TGCGCCAGCAGCGCGGGACAGGGAGGTAGAGATACGCAGTATTTT.

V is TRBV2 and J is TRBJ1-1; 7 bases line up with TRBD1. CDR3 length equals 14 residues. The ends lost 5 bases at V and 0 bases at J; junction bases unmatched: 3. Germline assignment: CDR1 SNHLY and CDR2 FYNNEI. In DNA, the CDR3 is TGTGCCAGCAGTTTGACAGGGCTGAACACTGAAGCTTTCTTT. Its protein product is CASSLTGLNTEAFF. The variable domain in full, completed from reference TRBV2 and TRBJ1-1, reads EPEVTQTPSHQVTQMGQEVILRCVPISNHLYFYWYRQILGQKVEFLVSFYNNEISEKSEIFDDQFSVERPDGSNFTLKIRSTKLEDSAMYFCASSLTGLNTEAFFGQGTRLTVV.

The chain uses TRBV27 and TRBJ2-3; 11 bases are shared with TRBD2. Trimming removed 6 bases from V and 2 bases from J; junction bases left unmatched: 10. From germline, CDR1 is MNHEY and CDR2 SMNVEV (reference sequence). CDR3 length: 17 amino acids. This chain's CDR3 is CASSSFLAGGHTDTQYF. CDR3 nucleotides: TGTGCCAGCAGCTCCTTCTTAGCGGGAGGGCACACAGATACGCAGTATTTT.

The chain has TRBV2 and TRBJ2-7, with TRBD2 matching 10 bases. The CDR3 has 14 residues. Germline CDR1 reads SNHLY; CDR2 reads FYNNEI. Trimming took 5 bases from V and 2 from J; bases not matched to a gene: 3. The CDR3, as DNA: TGTGCCAGCAGTACACTAGCGGGAACCTACGAGCAGTACTTC. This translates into CASSTLAGTYEQYF.

CDR3 sequence (DNA): TGTGCCATCTCCAGGGCTCGCACAGATACGCAGTATTTT. It specifies CAISRARTDTQYF. This chain connects TRBV27 to TRBJ2-3, with D tentatively TRBD1 (5 bases). The CDR3 consists of 13 residues. V lost 10 bases, J lost 1 base, and 12 bases lay in between. Germline CDR1 is MNHEY and CDR2 is SMNVEV (reference sequence).

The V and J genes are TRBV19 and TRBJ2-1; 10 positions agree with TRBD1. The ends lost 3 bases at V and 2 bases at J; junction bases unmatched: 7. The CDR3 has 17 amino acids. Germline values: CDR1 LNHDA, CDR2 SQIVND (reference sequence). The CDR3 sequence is CASSMRSGTGAYNEQFF. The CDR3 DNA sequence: TGTGCCAGTAGTATGCGCTCCGGGACAGGGGCCTACAATGAGCAGTTCTTC.

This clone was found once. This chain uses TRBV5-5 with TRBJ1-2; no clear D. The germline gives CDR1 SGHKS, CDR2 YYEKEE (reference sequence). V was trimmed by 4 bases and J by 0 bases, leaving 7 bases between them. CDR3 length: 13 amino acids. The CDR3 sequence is CASSPAANYGYTF. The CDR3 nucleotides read TGTGCCAGCAGCCCGGCGGCTAACTATGGCTACACCTTC.

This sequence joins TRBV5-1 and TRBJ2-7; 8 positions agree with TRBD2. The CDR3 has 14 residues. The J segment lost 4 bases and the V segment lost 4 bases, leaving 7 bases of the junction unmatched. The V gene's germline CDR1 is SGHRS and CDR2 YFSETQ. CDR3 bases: TGCGCCAGCAGCCCTGGTCGGGAGGGTTACGAGCAGTACTTC. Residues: CASSPGREGYEQYF.

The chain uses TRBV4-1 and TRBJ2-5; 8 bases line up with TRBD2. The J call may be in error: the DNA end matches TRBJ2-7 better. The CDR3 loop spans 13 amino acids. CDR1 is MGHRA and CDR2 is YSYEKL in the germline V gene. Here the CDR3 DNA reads TGCGCCAGCAGTCTAGCGGGCGCCTACGAGCAGTACTTC. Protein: CASSLAGAYEQYF.

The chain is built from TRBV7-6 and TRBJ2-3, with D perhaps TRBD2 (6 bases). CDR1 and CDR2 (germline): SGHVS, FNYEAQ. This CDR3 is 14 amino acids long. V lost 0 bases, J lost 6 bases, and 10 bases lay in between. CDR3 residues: CASSLAGGEDTQYF. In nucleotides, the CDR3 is TGTGCCAGCAGCTTAGCGGGAGGAGAGGATACGCAGTATTTT.

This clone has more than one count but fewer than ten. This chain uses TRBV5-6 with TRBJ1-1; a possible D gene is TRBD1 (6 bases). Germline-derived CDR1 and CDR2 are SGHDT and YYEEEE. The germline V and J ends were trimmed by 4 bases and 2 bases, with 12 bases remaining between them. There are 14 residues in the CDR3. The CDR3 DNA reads TGTGCCAGCAGCCCACAGGGAATAAACACTGAAGCTTTCTTT. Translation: CASSPQGINTEAFF.

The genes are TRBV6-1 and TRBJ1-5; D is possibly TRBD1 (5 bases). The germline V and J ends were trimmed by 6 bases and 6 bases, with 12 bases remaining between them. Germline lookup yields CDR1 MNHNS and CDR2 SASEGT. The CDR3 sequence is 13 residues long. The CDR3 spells CASRGGIIQPQHF. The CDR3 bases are TGTGCCAGCAGGGGGGGGATTATTCAGCCCCAGCATTTT.

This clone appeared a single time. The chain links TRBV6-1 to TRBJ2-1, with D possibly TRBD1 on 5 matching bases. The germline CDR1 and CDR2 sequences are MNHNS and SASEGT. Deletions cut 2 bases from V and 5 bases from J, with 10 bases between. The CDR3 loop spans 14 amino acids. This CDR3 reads CASSEPGRHNEQFF. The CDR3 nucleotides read TGTGCCAGCAGTGAACCAGGGCGGCACAATGAGCAGTTCTTC.